This section outlines one TCR beta chain sequence together with its context. The data belong to a study of cytomegalovirus exposure and HLA in healthy donors. This CDR3 is built from 15 residues. V dropped 4 bases and J dropped 5; count of bases not matched to a gene: 3. The germline V gene has CDR1 MNHEY and CDR2 SMNVEV (reference sequence). Sequencing was performed with immunoSEQ multiplex PCR; in TCRdb, only in-frame clones are kept and a portion is missing. The sample shows over 150,000 clones, about 90% of them seen only once. While the first cohort had fewer than 850 subjects, the donors belonged to the separate validation cohort of about 130 subjects.

Source material: PBMCs. V and J are TRBV27 and TRBJ2-5; TRBD2 matches 14 bases. The clonotype was recovered from a woman aged 18-30 years in good health and CMV-seropositive. CDR3 region: CASSSGTSGGETQYF. The DNA for the CDR3 is TGTGCCAGCAGTTCCGGGACTAGCGGGGGCGAGACCCAGTACTTC.